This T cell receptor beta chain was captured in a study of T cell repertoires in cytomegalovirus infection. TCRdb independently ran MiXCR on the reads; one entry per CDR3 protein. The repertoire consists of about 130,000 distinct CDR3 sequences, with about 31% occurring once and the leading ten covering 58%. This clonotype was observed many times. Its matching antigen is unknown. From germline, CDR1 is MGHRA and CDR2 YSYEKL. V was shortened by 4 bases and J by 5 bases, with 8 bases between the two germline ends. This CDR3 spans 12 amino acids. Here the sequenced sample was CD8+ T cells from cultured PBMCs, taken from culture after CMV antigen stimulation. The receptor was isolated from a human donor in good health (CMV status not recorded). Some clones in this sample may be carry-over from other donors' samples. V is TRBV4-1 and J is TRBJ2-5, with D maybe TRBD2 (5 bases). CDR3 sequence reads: CASSLTGETQYF. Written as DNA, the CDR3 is TGCGCCAGCAGCCTAACGGGGGAGACCCAGTACTTC.